This entry describes one T cell receptor (beta chain). The antigen is unknown. Amplification used 60 Vbeta primers and 13 Jbeta primers. Repertoires were generated with immunoSEQ multiplex PCR, while TCRdb's copy carries only in-frame clones and drops some. The data contain over 30,000 clones, approximately 90% of them singletons. The sample comes from a study of cytomegalovirus exposure and HLA in healthy donors. Findings of the study overall: In vitro confirmation showed a few CMV-associated chains to be CMV antigen specific.

This CDR3 region has 16 residues. V dropped 1 base and J dropped 4; count of bases not matched to a gene: 3. Looked up from germline, CDR1 is MGHRA and CDR2 is YSYEKL. The origin of this receptor is a woman aged 40 to 49 in good health and CMV-seropositive. The specimen sequenced was PBMCs. The chain combines TRBV4-1 with TRBJ2-5, with 13 bases lining up with TRBD2. CDR3 sequence reads: CASSQVGLAGLETQYF. As DNA, the CDR3 is TGCGCCAGCAGCCAAGTGGGACTAGCGGGGCTAGAGACCCAGTACTTC.